This T cell receptor beta chain is from a study of T cell responses to AZD1222 COVID-19 vaccine. Broader study findings: Donor demographics were predominantly white British with a female majority; clonal diversity may be underestimated.

Concerning this clone itself: No antigen is known for it.

Germline CDR1 MGHRA, CDR2 YSYEKL. Trimming removed 1 base from V and 3 bases from J, with 7 bases in between. The length of the CDR3 is 13 residues. The repertoire was sequenced with immunoSEQ multiplex PCR; TCRdb's copy has only in-frame clones and lacks some. The table records about 170,000 clones, 93% of them present only once. This specimen consisted of peripheral blood, obtained on day 0 of AZD1222 vaccination. The gene calls are TRBV4-1 and TRBJ2-7; D is uncertain. The sequence came from an adult in good health. CDR3 DNA sequence: TGCGCCAGCAGCCAAGGGCCGGGCTACGAGCAGTACTTC. This encodes CASSQGPGYEQYF.